Reported below is one TCR beta chain. Trimming cost V 0 bases and J 6 bases; bases outside gene matches: 6. This CDR3 is 15 amino acids long. The V gene's germline CDR1 is SGHVS and CDR2 FNYEAQ. Assay used: immunoSEQ multiplex PCR; TCRdb lists only in-frame clones, some missing. This repertoire shows fewer than 100,000 clones, around 90% found once; its top ten account for 40% to 55%. The entry originates in a study of blood T cell repertoires in COVID-19. Study-level information: PBMCs, B-cell-depleted T cells, or T cells provided the cDNA or gDNA that made up the material.

The sequencing sample was made of peripheral blood. The clonotype originates from a human donor in a cohort sampled during active COVID-19. The chain carries TRBV7-6 and TRBJ2-3, with 7 bases matching TRBD2. The CDR3 region is CASSLAIAGSDTQYF. The CDR3 DNA is TGTGCCAGCAGCTTAGCGATAGCGGGCTCTGATACGCAGTATTTT.